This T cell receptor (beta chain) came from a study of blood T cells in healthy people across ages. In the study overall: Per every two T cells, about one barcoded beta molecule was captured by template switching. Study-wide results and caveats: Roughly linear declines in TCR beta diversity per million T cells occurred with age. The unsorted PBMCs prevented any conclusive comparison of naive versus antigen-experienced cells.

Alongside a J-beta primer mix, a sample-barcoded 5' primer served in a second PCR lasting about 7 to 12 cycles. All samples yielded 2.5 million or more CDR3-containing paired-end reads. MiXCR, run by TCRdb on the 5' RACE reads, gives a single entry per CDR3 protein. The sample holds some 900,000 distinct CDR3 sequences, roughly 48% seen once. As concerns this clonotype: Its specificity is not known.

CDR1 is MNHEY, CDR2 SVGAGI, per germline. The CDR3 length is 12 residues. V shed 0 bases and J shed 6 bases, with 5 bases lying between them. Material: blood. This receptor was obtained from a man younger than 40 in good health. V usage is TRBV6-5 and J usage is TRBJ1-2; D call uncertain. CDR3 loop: CASSYSPDGYTF. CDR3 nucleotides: TGTGCCAGCAGTTACTCCCCGGATGGCTACACCTTC.